The source of this TCR beta chain is a study of blood T cell repertoires in COVID-19. This clone was observed a few times. In the original analysis: It was from reference gene primer amplification that nucleated cell counts were estimated. This table comes from immunoSEQ multiplex PCR, and its TCRdb copy is limited to in-frame clones, with some not included. V and J calls and clone size are given by that table; D and trimming were obtained from the DNA. The sample lists 210,000 or so clones, roughly nine tenths occurring once. This CDR3 is built from 18 residues. V shed 2 bases and J shed 6 bases, with 24 bases lying between them. CDR1 is KGHDR and CDR2 is SFDVKD in the germline V gene. Individuals drawn from 24 US areas were about 18 to 95 years old. Participants' reported clinical history set cohort assignment.

Material: PBMCs or T cells enriched from blood (not recorded which). This TCR was sampled from a man aged 30-40 years who had recovered from COVID-19. The chain couples TRBV24-1 to TRBJ2-5, with D possibly being TRBD2 (6 bases). CDR3 residues: CATSDSLEGGREVQTQYF. The CDR3 DNA reads as TGTGCCACCAGTGATTCCCTGGAAGGAGGCAGGGAGGTCCAGACCCAGTACTTC.